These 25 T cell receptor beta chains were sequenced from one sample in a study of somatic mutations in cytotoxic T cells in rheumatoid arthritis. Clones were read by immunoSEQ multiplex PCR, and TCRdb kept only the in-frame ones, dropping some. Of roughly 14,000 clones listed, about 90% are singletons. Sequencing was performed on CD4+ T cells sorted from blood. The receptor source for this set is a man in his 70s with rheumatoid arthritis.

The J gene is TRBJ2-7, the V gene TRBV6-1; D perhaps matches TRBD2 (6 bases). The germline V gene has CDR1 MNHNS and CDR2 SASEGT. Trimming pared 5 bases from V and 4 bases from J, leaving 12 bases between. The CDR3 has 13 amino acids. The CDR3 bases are TGTGCCAGCAGTTTCGACAGCGGGTACGAGCAGTACTTC. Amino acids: CASSFDSGYEQYF.

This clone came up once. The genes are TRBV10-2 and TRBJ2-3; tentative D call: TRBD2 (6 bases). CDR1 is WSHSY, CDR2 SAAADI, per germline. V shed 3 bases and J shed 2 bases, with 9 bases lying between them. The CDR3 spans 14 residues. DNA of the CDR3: TGCGCCAGCAGTGACGCGGGGTACACAGATACGCAGTATTTT. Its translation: CASSDAGYTDTQYF.

CDR3 amino acids: CASTTPGLAFVSDTQYF. DNA for the CDR3: TGCGCCAGCACTACTCCGGGACTAGCGTTTGTGTCAGATACGCAGTATTTT. V and J are TRBV10-2 and TRBJ2-3; TRBD2 matches 10 bases. In germline, CDR1 is WSHSY, CDR2 SAAADI. Germline trimming cut 7 bases from V and 4 bases from J; bases unmatched to any gene: 14. CDR3 length: 17 residues.

The CDR3 loop reads CASSPGTQETQYF. DNA of the CDR3: TGTGCCAGCTCACCGGGGACTCAAGAGACCCAGTACTTC. J is TRBJ2-5 and V is TRBV18, with a tentative D call TRBD2 (6 bases). The CDR3 covers 13 residues. Germline-derived CDR1 and CDR2 are KGHSH and LQKENI. V was clipped by 3 bases and J by 2 bases, with 7 bases between them.

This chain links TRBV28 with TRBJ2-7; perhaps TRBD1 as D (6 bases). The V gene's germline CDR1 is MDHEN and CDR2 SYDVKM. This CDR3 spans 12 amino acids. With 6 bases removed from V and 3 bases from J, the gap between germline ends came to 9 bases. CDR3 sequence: CASSIQGYEQYF. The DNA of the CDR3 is TGTGCCAGCAGCATACAGGGCTACGAGCAGTACTTC. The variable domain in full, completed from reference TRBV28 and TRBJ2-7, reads DVKVTQSSRYLVKRTGEKVFLECVQDMDHENMFWYRQDPGLGLRLIYFSYDVKMKEKGDIPEGYSVSREKKERFSLILESASTNQTSMYLCASSIQGYEQYFGPGTRLTVT.

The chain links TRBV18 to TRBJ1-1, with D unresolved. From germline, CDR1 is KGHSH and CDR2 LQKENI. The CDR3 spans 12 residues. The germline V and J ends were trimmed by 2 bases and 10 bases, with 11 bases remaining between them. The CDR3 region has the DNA TGTGCCAGCTCACCATACGGGAGCGGAGCTTTCTTT. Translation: CASSPYGSGAFF.

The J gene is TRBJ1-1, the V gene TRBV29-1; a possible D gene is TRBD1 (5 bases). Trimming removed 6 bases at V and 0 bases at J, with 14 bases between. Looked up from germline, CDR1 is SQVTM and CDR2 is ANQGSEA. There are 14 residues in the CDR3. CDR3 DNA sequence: TGCAGCGTGGCCCTGACAGAGATGAACACTGAAGCTTTCTTT. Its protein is CSVALTEMNTEAFF.

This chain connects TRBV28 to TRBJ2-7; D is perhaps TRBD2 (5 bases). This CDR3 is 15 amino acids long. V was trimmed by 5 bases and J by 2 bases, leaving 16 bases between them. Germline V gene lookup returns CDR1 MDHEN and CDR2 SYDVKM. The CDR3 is CASSPPGNNPYEQYF. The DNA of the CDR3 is TGTGCCAGCAGTCCTCCCGGGAATAACCCCTACGAGCAGTACTTC.

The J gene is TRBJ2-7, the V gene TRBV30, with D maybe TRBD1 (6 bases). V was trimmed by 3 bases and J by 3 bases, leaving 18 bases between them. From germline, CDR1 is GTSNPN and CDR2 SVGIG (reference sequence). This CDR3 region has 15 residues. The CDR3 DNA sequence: TGTGCCTGGAGCGACCAAGTGGGGGCAGGCTACGAGCAGTACTTC. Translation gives CAWSDQVGAGYEQYF.

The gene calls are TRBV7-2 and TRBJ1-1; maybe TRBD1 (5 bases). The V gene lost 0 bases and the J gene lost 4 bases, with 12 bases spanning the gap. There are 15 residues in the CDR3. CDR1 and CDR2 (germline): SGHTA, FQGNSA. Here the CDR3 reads CASSLASGVGTEAFF. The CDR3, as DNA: TGTGCCAGCAGCTTAGCCTCGGGGGTTGGCACTGAAGCTTTCTTT.

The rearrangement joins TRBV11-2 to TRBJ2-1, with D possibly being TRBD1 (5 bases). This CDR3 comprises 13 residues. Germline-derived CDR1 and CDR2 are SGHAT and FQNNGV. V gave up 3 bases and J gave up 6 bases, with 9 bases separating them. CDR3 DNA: TGTGCCAGCAGCTTGGGGCTTGTCAATGAGCAGTTCTTC. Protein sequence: CASSLGLVNEQFF.

The CDR3 nucleotides read TGCGCCAGCAGCTTGAGTGCGTCTAGCGGGGGCCAAGAGACCCAGTACTTC. It encodes CASSLSASSGGQETQYF. The chain joins TRBV5-1 to TRBJ2-5, with 10 bases lining up with TRBD2. Germline values: CDR1 SGHRS, CDR2 YFSETQ. This CDR3 is built from 17 residues. The ends lost 1 base at V and 1 base at J; junction bases unmatched: 7.

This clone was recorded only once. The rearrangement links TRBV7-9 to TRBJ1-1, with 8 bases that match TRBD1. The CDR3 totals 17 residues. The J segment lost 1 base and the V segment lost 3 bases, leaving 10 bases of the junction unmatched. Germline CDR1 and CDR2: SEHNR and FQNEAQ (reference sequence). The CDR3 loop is CASSLGTGLSPNTEAFF. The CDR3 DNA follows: TGTGCCAGCAGCTTGGGGACAGGCCTCTCCCCGAACACTGAAGCTTTCTTT.

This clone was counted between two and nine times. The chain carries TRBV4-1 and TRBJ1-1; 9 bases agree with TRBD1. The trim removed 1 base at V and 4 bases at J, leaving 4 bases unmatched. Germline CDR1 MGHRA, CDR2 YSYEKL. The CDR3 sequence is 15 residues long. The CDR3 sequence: CASSQGDRVSTEAFF. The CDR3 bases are TGCGCCAGCAGCCAAGGGGACAGGGTTTCCACTGAAGCTTTCTTT.

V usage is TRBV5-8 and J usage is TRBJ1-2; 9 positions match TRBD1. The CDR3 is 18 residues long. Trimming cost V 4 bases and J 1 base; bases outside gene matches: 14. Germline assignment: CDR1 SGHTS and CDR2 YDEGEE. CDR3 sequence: CASSGTGTGKQFNYGYTF. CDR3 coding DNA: TGTGCCAGCAGCGGAACCGGGACAGGGAAGCAGTTTAACTATGGCTACACCTTC.

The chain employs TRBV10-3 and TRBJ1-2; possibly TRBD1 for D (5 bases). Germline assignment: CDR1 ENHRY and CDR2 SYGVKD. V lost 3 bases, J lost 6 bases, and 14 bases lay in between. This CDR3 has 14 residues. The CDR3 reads CAISDFQGGDGYTF. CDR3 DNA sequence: TGTGCCATCAGTGATTTCCAGGGTGGGGATGGCTACACCTTC.

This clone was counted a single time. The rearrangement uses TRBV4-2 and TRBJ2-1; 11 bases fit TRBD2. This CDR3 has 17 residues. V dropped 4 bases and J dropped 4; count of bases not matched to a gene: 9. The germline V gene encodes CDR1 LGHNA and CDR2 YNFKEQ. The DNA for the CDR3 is TGTGCCAGCAGCCCCGGGGCTGGGACTAGCGGATACAATGAGCAGTTCTTC. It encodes CASSPGAGTSGYNEQFF.

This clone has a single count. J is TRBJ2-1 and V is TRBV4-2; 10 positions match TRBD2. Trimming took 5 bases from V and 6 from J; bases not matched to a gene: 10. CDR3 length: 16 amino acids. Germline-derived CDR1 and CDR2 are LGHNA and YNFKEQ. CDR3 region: CASSVPLAGGFNEQFF. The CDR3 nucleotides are TGTGCCAGCAGCGTCCCATTAGCGGGGGGTTTCAATGAGCAGTTCTTC.

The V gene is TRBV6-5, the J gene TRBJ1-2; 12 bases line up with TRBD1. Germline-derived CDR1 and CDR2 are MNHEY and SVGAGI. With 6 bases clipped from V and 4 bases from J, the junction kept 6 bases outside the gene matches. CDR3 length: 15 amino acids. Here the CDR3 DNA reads TGTGCCAGCAGCCCCGGGGACAGGGGGCTCTATGGCTACACCTTC. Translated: CASSPGDRGLYGYTF.

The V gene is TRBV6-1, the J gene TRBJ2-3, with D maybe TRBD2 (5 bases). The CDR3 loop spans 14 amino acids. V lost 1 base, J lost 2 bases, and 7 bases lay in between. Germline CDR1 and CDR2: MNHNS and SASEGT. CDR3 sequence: CASSEGGPTDTQYF. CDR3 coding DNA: TGTGCCAGCAGTGAAGGCGGGCCCACAGATACGCAGTATTTT.

The CDR3 bases are TGTGCCAGCAGACTTCGGACAGGGGCCTCCTCGCTTCATTACGAGCAGTACTTC. Translated: CASRLRTGASSLHYEQYF. The rearrangement joins TRBV28 to TRBJ2-7; 9 bases are a match to TRBD1. V gave up 6 bases and J gave up 4 bases; unmatched junction bases: 19. The CDR3 runs to 18 residues. Germline CDR1 MDHEN, CDR2 SYDVKM.

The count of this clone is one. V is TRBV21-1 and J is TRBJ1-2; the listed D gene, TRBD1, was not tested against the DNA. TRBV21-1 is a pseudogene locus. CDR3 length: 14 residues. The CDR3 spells CASSPTDRGEGYTF. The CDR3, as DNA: TGTGCCAGCAGCCCTACCGACAGGGGGGAAGGCTACACCTTC.

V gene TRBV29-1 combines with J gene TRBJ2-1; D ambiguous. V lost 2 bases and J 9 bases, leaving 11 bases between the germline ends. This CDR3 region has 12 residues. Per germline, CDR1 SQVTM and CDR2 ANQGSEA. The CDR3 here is CSVERVWVEQFF. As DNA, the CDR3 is TGCAGCGTTGAACGGGTATGGGTTGAGCAGTTCTTC.

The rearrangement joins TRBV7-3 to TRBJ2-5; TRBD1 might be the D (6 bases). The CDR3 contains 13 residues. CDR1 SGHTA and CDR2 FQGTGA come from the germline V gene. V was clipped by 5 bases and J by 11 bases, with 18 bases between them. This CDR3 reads CASSPGHNERQYF. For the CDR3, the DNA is TGTGCCAGCAGCCCGGGACACAACGAAAGGCAGTACTTC.

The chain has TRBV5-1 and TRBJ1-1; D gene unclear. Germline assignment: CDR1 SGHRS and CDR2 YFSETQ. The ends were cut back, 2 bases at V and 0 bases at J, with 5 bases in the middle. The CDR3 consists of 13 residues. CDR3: CASSFSLNTEAFF. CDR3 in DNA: TGCGCCAGCAGCTTTTCCTTGAACACTGAAGCTTTCTTT.